This paragraph reports one T cell receptor beta chain. It lacks a known antigen. Base quality data are lacking; no much larger clone is found one base away. The data derive from a study of blood T cell repertoires in COVID-19 (TCRdb year 2020). Background on the whole study: Collaborator samples came from the United States, Italy and Spain and covered acute and convalescent phases of COVID-19. The prospective study material was composed of cDNA or gDNA derived from T cells, B-cell-depleted T cells, or PBMCs. Where HLA class I and class II types were available, the types were taken from metadata supplied by the sample provider, not from assay-based typing. Sample metadata almost always included a de-identified subject ID, COVID-19 status, age in years and sex. Samples were obtained from the ongoing ImmuneRACE study (first 160 participants) and from 950 to 1,500 subjects provided by 6 global collaborators. Deeply sampled blood TCRbeta repertoires from subjects exposed to, actively infected with, or recovered from COVID-19 were included in the dataset. The repertoires were released in a freely available public database intended as a resource for research on the immune response to SARS-CoV-2.

TCRbeta CDR3 regions were amplified from genomic DNA by means of the immunoSEQ Assay, a bias-controlled multiplex PCR. On the authors' methods: Nucleated cell counts per sample were estimated from amplification of reference gene primers within the assay. Sequence reads were collapsed and filtered to measure the absolute abundance of every unique TCRbeta CDR3 rearrangement. For each sample, productive Simpson clonality was calculated as the square root of Simpson's diversity index across productive rearrangements. Here the immuneACCESS table is served through TCRdb, limited to in-frame sequences with V and J called. Missing clones are a known gap in these copies; in checked studies unresolved V genes cover under half, and the rest lacks a known reason. V and J calls and clone size are given by that table; D and trimming were obtained from the DNA. Within this sample are 60,000 to 75,000 clones, with 88% of them counted one time only. Around 3.6% of the sample is taken by the ten largest.

Collaborating institutions collected whole blood in K2EDTA tubes following their own protocols. For TCRbeta analysis, collaborator samples were shipped as frozen whole blood, as isolated PBMCs, or as DNA extracted from either sample type. Findings and caveats that apply to the study as a whole: The amount of clinical and demographic metadata varied by source and participant and was provided uncurated.

This TCR derives from a human donor in a cohort sampled during active COVID-19. What was sequenced was peripheral blood.

The CDR3 is CASSSSRDRNQPQHF. The nucleotide sequence reads TGTGCCAGCAGCTCGTCCCGGGACAGAAATCAGCCCCAGCATTTT. The rearranged segments are TRBV7-9 and TRBJ1-5, and TRBD1 matches 7 of the central bases. Based on the germline V gene (reference sequence), the CDR1 and CDR2 sequences are SEHNR and FQNEAQ. Reading from cysteine to phenylalanine, the CDR3 counts 15 amino acids. Left in the record is the CDR3 DNA by itself, 45 bases read in frame from the first base. V ends up 4 bases short and J 4 bases short, with an unmatched junction base count of 7.